This T cell receptor (beta chain) was sequenced during a study of shared clonotypes between healthy human individuals (dated by TCRdb to 2018 to 2021). About the study as a whole: A couple of women and a few men aged 18 to 49 years were included in the cohort. Per donor, three plates each were used for CD4 naive and CD4 memory, two for CD8 naive, and one for CD8 memory. Per donor, leukapheresis produced somewhere between about 0.94 and 10 billion PBMCs. Blood TCR repertoires of a handful of healthy adults were deeply sequenced to estimate repertoire size and the extent of clonotype sharing between individuals. To increase sequencing depth and limit assay-specific biases, TCR repertoire library preparation and sequencing were carried out by different laboratories using diverse techniques. Overall study results and their limits: Estimated clonotype richness was generally larger for naive than for memory subsets. Based on pairwise subsampling, the degree of clonotype sharing among donors was expected to be affected by sequencing depth. Compared with non-shared clonotypes, the clonotypes found in all four sorted-subset donors had higher generation probabilities. The small number of donors limited the genetic and exposure-history diversity represented. Sampling was restricted to blood, and TCR repertoires in tissue are likely to differ from TCR repertoires in blood. Rarefaction of sorted-subset datasets indicated incomplete sequencing despite the large sequencing depth. Across a handful of donors, roughly 5.1% of naive CD4, approximately 3.6% of naive CD8, around 2.1% of memory CD4, and approximately 0.4% of memory CD8 clonotypes were shared.

The CDR3 numbers 14 residues from cysteine through phenylalanine. Solely the CDR3 DNA is kept, with 42 bases framed from the first base. CDR1 SGHRS and CDR2 YFSETQ were looked up in the germline V gene. With respect to this clone: What this receptor recognizes is not known. An end of the junction does not agree with germline; a read error may underlie this.

The donors were healthy, HIV-negative adults with no recently reported acute infections or vaccinations. Every donor was a Caucasian adult living in Nashville, Tennessee, USA. CD4+ T cells were enriched by magnetic negative selection, after which naive cells were positively selected on CD45RA and the negative fraction was taken as the memory subset. After blood collection by leukapheresis, PBMCs were isolated using Ficoll-Histopaque density gradient centrifugation and then cryopreserved in the vapor phase of liquid nitrogen. Analytical flow cytometry was used to check the purity and quantity of every magnetically sorted T cell population. Genomic DNA was isolated from each sorted fraction and quantified by UV absorbance on a Nanodrop 2000c. Using the deep immunoSEQ assay, TCR CDR3 regions were amplified from genomic DNA by multiplex PCR. For each cell subset, the extracted genomic DNA was distributed evenly across all wells of several immunoSEQ 96-well plates, and each plate served as one replicate. Each replicate PCR for sorted subsets received about 180 ng genomic DNA, equal to 28,000 or so T cell genomes. The purified libraries were quantified using a Qubit 3.0 fluorometer, sized with a Bioanalyzer 2100, and then quantified again using the KAPA Library Quantification kit. Every immunoSEQ 96-well plate was sequenced on a dedicated single-read 150-cycle Illumina NextSeq 550 flow cell. Per the original workflow: Because the immunoSEQ output held only junctional sequences and lacked quality scores, the filtering could not match the filtering applied to full-length reads. Sequences were annotated with PyIR, a Python wrapper for IgBLAST v1.9, using IMGT germline references to assign V/J genes and CDR3. Reads were removed for weak V/J assignments (E-value above 1e-6), missing CDR3, stop codons, out-of-frame junctions, or ambiguous translated residues. V3J clonotypes were defined by identical inferred V gene, J gene, and CDR3 amino acid sequence. To compute the percentage overlap between repertoires, the number of shared unique clonotypes was divided by the size of the smaller repertoire. RTK rarefaction, the Chao1 estimator, and Recon v2.1 estimates of unobserved clonotypes were used to assess repertoire richness. OLGA was used to compute generation probabilities for all TCRbeta clonotypes that the gDNA method yielded from a few donors. In TCRdb, the immuneACCESS table is reduced to in-frame sequences with V and J assigned. These tables do not hold every clone; where another copy was compared, an unresolved V gene accounts for under half, and the others remain unexplained. V, J and clone size are those of that table, while D and trimming were read from the DNA. Across this sample there are about 2.3 million clones, with 80% to 95% seen only once. The top ten constitute about 0.39% of the sample.

The receptor comes from a man younger than 35 in good health. Some clones in this sample may be carry-over from other donors' samples. The sequence links TRBV5-1 to TRBJ1-2; TRBD1 lines up with 7 middle nucleotides. Sample: naive CD4+ T cells from PBMCs. The label giving this sample's cell subset or site can be read as: CD45RA+ positively selected. The CDR3: CASRPGGDPYGYTF. The DNA reads as follows: TGCGCCAGCAGGCCAGGGGGGGACCCATATGGGTACACCTTC. Full variable domain (CDR3 extended with the reference TRBV5-1 and TRBJ1-2 proteins): KAGVTQTPRYLIKTRGQQVTLSCSPISGHRSVSWYQQTPGQGLQFLFEYFSETQRNKGNFPGRFSGRQFSNSRSEMNVSTLELGDSALYLCASRPGGDPYGYTFGSGTRLTVV.